This record concerns one T cell receptor beta chain sequence. What it binds is unknown. This sample is part of a study of shared clonotypes between healthy human individuals. Across the study: The study enrolled two women and a few men aged 18 to 49. The study's findings and limits: Sample collection involved blood only; tissue repertoires are likely different.

Trimming removed 11 bases from V and 5 bases from J, with 15 bases in between. Germline V gene sequence: CDR1 LNHNV, CDR2 YYDKDF (reference sequence). This CDR3 is 12 amino acids long. It was on ten immunoSEQ deep assay plates that unsorted PBMC DNA was sequenced. Per the original data handling: Junction-only sequences without quality scores came from ImmunoSEQ, so filtering differed. Sequenced by immunoSEQ multiplex PCR; TCRdb stores in-frame clones only, minus some. The V and J calls and clone size come from that table; D and trimming were worked out from the DNA. The table has around 440,000 clones, approximately 77% seen once.

The chain combines TRBV15 with TRBJ1-1; D gene ambiguous. The clonotype originates from a woman between 40 and 55 years old in good health. Some clones in this sample may be carry-over from other donors' samples. The sample was PBMCs. CDR3 in amino acids: CAAAKGGTEAFF. CDR3 DNA: TGTGCCGCCGCAAAGGGAGGGACTGAAGCTTTCTTT.